One sample yielded the 14 T cell receptor beta chains listed below, sequenced in a study of blood T cell repertoires in COVID-19. Generated by immunoSEQ multiplex PCR, the TCRdb table keeps only in-frame clones and is missing some. The table includes about 290,000 clones, roughly 90% detected once. Sequenced: peripheral blood. Source of these receptors: a woman aged 25-40 years with COVID-19, enrolled during active disease.

The chain joins TRBV7-6 to TRBJ2-1; 9 bases align to TRBD2. The junction had 10 bases not matched to a gene; V was cut back by 4 bases and J by 3 bases. In germline, CDR1 is SGHVS, CDR2 FNYEAQ. CDR3 length equals 17 residues. Here the CDR3 DNA reads TGTGCCAGCAGCTCGCGGGCGAGCGGGGGGCTCTACAATGAGCAGTTCTTC. Protein product: CASSSRASGGLYNEQFF.

The J gene is TRBJ2-1, the V gene TRBV27; tentative D call: TRBD2 (5 bases). Germline V gene lookup returns CDR1 MNHEY and CDR2 SMNVEV (reference sequence). The CDR3 covers 16 residues. V lost 4 bases, J lost 0 bases, and 13 bases lay in between. The CDR3 loop is CASSYALVSSYNEQFF. Written as DNA, the CDR3 is TGTGCCAGCAGTTACGCACTAGTTAGCTCCTACAATGAGCAGTTCTTC.

The CDR3 DNA reads as TGTGCCAGCAGGGACCTAACATCAGGGCAGATCCTTTCTGGAAACACCATATATTTT. Translation gives CASRDLTSGQILSGNTIYF. The chain uses TRBV3-1 (or the pseudogene TRBV3-2) and TRBJ1-3, with D possibly TRBD1 on 5 matching bases. Germline lookup yields CDR1 LGHDT and CDR2 YNNKEL (reference sequence). V was trimmed by 6 bases and J by 1 base, leaving 25 bases between them. The CDR3 length is 19 residues.

V and J are TRBV24-1 and TRBJ1-2; no clear D gene. CDR3 length: 13 residues. The germline V gene has CDR1 KGHDR and CDR2 SFDVKD. Trimming cost V 5 bases and J 3 bases, with 9 bases left between them. CDR3: CATSAGRYYGYTF. In nucleotides, the CDR3 is TGTGCCACCAGTGCCGGGAGGTACTATGGCTACACCTTC.

The V call is TRBV19, the J call TRBJ2-3; 7 bases match TRBD1. Trimming at V came to 8 bases and at J to 4 bases, leaving 12 bases not matched to a gene. Germline lookup yields CDR1 LNHDA and CDR2 SQIVND (reference sequence). This CDR3 spans 15 amino acids. The CDR3 loop reads CASRLTGVAPDTQYF. The CDR3 DNA reads as TGTGCCAGTCGCCTTACAGGGGTGGCCCCAGATACGCAGTATTTT. Combining the CDR3 with reference TRBV19 and TRBJ2-3 gives the whole variable domain DGGITQSPKYLFRKEGQNVTLSCEQNLNHDAMYWYRQDPGQGLRLIYYSQIVNDFQKGDIAEGYSVSREKKESFPLTVTSAQKNPTAFYLCASRLTGVAPDTQYFGPGTRLTVL.

The chain employs TRBV3-1 (or the pseudogene TRBV3-2) and TRBJ1-1, with D perhaps TRBD1 (5 bases). V gave up 3 bases and J gave up 3 bases, with 8 bases separating them. The CDR3 runs to 13 residues. The germline V gene has CDR1 LGHDT and CDR2 YNNKEL (reference sequence). CDR3 nucleotide sequence: TGTGCCAGCAGCCACGGGGGGTACACTGAAGCTTTCTTT. Translating it yields CASSHGGYTEAFF.

This sequence joins TRBV27 and TRBJ2-7; the match to TRBD1 covers 7 bases. V shed 5 bases and J 3 bases; nucleotides not matched to a gene: 4. The CDR3 totals 13 residues. Germline CDR1 is MNHEY and CDR2 is SMNVEV (reference sequence). CDR3 region: CASSTTGHYEQYF. DNA for the CDR3: TGTGCCAGCAGTACGACAGGGCACTACGAGCAGTACTTC.

The rearrangement uses TRBV6-6 and TRBJ2-2, with D perhaps TRBD1 (5 bases). The length of the CDR3 is 14 residues. The V and J ends lost 0 bases and 7 bases respectively, with 9 bases between them. Looked up from germline, CDR1 is MNHNY and CDR2 is SVGAGI (reference sequence). As DNA, the CDR3 is TGTGCCAGCAGTTACTCGTATCAGGGCGGGGAGCTGTTTTTT. This codes for CASSYSYQGGELFF.

This chain uses TRBV4-2 with TRBJ2-7; 7 bases line up with TRBD1. This CDR3 has 14 residues. Germline trimming cut 4 bases from V and 3 bases from J; bases unmatched to any gene: 6. Germline V gene sequence: CDR1 LGHNA, CDR2 YNFKEQ. The chain's CDR3 is CASSLDRVDYEQYF. The DNA of the CDR3 is TGTGCCAGCAGCCTCGACAGGGTGGACTACGAGCAGTACTTC.

The chain joins TRBV7-9 to TRBJ2-7, with D perhaps matching TRBD1 (5 bases). Germline CDR1 is SEHNR and CDR2 is FQNEAQ (reference sequence). V was shortened by 3 bases and J by 2 bases, with 8 bases between the two germline ends. CDR3 length equals 13 residues. CDR3 sequence reads: CASSFSRAYEQYF. The CDR3 DNA is TGTGCCAGCAGCTTTTCCAGGGCCTACGAGCAGTACTTC.

The genes are TRBV13 and TRBJ1-2, with no clear D. The germline V gene encodes CDR1 PRHDT and CDR2 FYEKMQ (reference sequence). Trimming stripped 0 bases from V and 3 bases from J, with 8 bases between. The CDR3 totals 14 residues. Written as DNA, the CDR3 is TGTGCCAGCAGCTTAGGGCCTAGAGACTATGGCTACACCTTC. It translates to CASSLGPRDYGYTF.

V usage is TRBV6-5 and J usage is TRBJ2-1; TRBD1 agrees at 9 bases. The CDR3 has 15 residues. The germline V gene encodes CDR1 MNHEY and CDR2 SVGAGI. V was pared by 4 bases and J by 2 bases, with 3 bases of the junction left unmatched. CDR3 region: CASSSGQGTYNEQFF. The CDR3 nucleotides read TGTGCCAGCAGTTCGGGACAGGGTACCTACAATGAGCAGTTCTTC.

There are many counts of this clone. The J gene is TRBJ1-2, the V gene TRBV6-5; perhaps TRBD1 as D (6 bases). V gave up 5 bases and J gave up 1 base, with 11 bases separating them. CDR1 MNHEY and CDR2 SVGAGI come from the germline V gene. The CDR3 spans 14 residues. CDR3 nucleotides: TGTGCCAGCAGTAACAGGGAGGGTAACTATGGCTACACCTTC. Translated, it gives CASSNREGNYGYTF.

This chain uses TRBV7-2 with TRBJ2-2, with 9 bases aligning to TRBD2. The J segment lost 4 bases and the V segment lost 3 bases, leaving 6 bases of the junction unmatched. Germline-derived CDR1 and CDR2 are SGHTA and FQGNSA. This CDR3 spans 16 amino acids. Here the CDR3 reads CASSFDRTSVTGELFF. CDR3 bases: TGTGCCAGCAGCTTTGATAGGACTAGCGTCACCGGGGAGCTGTTTTTT.